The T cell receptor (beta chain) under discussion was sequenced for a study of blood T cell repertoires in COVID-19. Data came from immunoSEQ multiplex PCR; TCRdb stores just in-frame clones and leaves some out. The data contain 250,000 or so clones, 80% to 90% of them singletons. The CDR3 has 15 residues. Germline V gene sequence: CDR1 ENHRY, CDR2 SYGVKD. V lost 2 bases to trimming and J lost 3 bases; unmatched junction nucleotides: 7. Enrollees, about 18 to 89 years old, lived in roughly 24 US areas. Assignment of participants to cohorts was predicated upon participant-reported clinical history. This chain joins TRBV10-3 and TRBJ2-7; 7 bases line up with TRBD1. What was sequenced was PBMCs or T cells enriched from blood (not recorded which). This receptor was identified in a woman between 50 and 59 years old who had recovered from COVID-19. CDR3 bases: TGTGCCATCAGTGAGGCACCGACAGGGCTCTACGAGCAGTACTTC. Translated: CAISEAPTGLYEQYF.